The TCR beta chain described here comes from a study of identical twins. Overall study findings and caveats: Whereas memory repertoires showed no such difference, abundant cord blood beta clonotypes carried fewer insertions.

In TCRdb, the 5' RACE reads were re-called with MiXCR into one record per CDR3 protein. The data show 1.5 million to 2 million distinct CDR3 sequences, less than 40% seen once. A word on this clonotype: Its specificity is not known.

The CDR3 has 12 amino acids. CDR1 MGHRA and CDR2 YSYEKL come from the germline V gene. V was clipped by 1 base and J by 9 bases, with 9 bases between them. The sequencing input was cord blood. The sequence came from a newborn girl in good health. The V and J genes are TRBV4-1 and TRBJ1-2; perhaps TRBD1 as D (5 bases). CDR3 residues: CASSQAGARYTF. For the CDR3, the DNA is TGCGCCAGCAGCCAAGCCGGGGCTCGCTACACCTTC.